Presented here are 12 T cell receptor beta chains from one specimen sequenced in a study of blood T cell repertoires in COVID-19 (dated by TCRdb to about 2020). The library was prepared using the immunoSEQ multiplex PCR assay. Held by TCRdb, this immuneACCESS table contains in-frame sequences only and omits some clones. Under half of the omission traces to an unresolved V gene where checked; the cause of the rest is unknown. The sample has some 220,000 clones on record, around 84% of them singletons. The top ten constitute 5.1% of the sample. Sequenced input: peripheral blood. These receptors all come from a woman aged 55-69 years who had recovered from COVID-19.

The rearrangement links TRBV3-1 (or the pseudogene TRBV3-2) to TRBJ1-2, with TRBD1 identical over 8 bases. V lost 5 bases to trimming and J lost 5 bases; unmatched junction nucleotides: 7. The CDR3 runs 14 residues. CDR1 and CDR2 (germline): LGHDT, YNNKEL (reference sequence). In DNA, the CDR3 is TGTGCCAGCAGCGACCCCCGGACAGGGTATGGCTACACCTTC. It translates to CASSDPRTGYGYTF.

The chain recombines TRBV7-9 with TRBJ1-4; tentative D call: TRBD1 (5 bases). The CDR3 is made up of 14 amino acids. V was pared by 5 bases and J by 2 bases, with 9 bases between. CDR1 is SEHNR and CDR2 is FQNEAQ in the germline V gene (reference sequence). The CDR3 sequence is CASSPGMTNEKLFF. The CDR3 DNA follows: TGTGCCAGCAGCCCAGGGATGACTAATGAAAAACTGTTTTTT.

This rearrangement joins TRBV6-5 to TRBJ2-5; D is perhaps TRBD1 (6 bases). Trimming left V 11 bases short and J 1 base short, with 11 bases between. Germline CDR1 MNHEY, CDR2 SVGAGI. CDR3 length: 12 amino acids. In DNA form, the CDR3 reads TGTGCCGGCGGACAGTTCCAAGAGACCCAGTACTTC. Translating gives CAGGQFQETQYF.

The chain recombines TRBV7-2 with TRBJ1-2; D remains unclear. The V and J ends lost 5 bases and 4 bases respectively, with 11 bases between them. Germline V CDR1 and CDR2: SGHTA, FQGNSA. The CDR3 length is 13 residues. The CDR3 region is CASSPQVRYGYTF. The CDR3 coding sequence is TGTGCCAGCAGCCCTCAGGTCCGCTATGGCTACACCTTC. Based on the CDR3 plus reference TRBV7-2 and TRBJ1-2, the full variable domain is GAGVSQSPSNKVTEKGKDVELRCDPISGHTALYWYRQSLGQGLEFLIYFQGNSAPDKSGLPSDRFSAERTGGSVSTLTIQRTQQEDSAVYLCASSPQVRYGYTFGSGTRLTVV.

The V gene is TRBV14, the J gene TRBJ1-2, with a possible D match to TRBD1 (5 bases). The CDR3 loop spans 14 amino acids. V lost 1 base and J lost 8, with 14 bases in between. Germline-derived CDR1 and CDR2 are SGHDN and FVKESK. CDR3 bases: TGTGCCAGCAGCCAAGGACAGCTGCTCGAGGGCTACACCTTC. It codes for CASSQGQLLEGYTF.

This clone was seen ten or more times. The chain employs TRBV6-2 or TRBV6-3 and TRBJ2-7, with a weak D call TRBD2 (5 bases). In germline, CDR1 is MNHEY, CDR2 SVGEGT. The CDR3 is made up of 14 amino acids. V was shortened by 5 bases and J by 3 bases, with 14 bases between the two germline ends. The CDR3 DNA sequence: TGTGCCAGCAGTCCCGGACTGATTTTCTACGAGCAGTACTTC. As protein: CASSPGLIFYEQYF.

J is TRBJ1-2 and V is TRBV4-1; TRBD1 matches 7 bases. Trimming removed 1 base from V and 2 bases from J; junction bases left unmatched: 4. The CDR3 contains 15 residues. CDR1 and CDR2 (germline): MGHRA, YSYEKL. The CDR3 spells CASSQGGQANYGYTF. CDR3 in DNA: TGCGCCAGCAGCCAAGGAGGACAGGCCAACTATGGCTACACCTTC.

The chain employs TRBV4-2 and TRBJ2-3; TRBD2 aligns across 8 bases. V shed 0 bases and J 2 bases; nucleotides not matched to a gene: 4. Germline V CDR1 and CDR2: LGHNA, YNFKEQ. The CDR3 sequence is 16 residues long. The CDR3 DNA reads as TGTGCCAGCAGCCAAGATGTTAGCGGGAACACAGATACGCAGTATTTT. Its translation is CASSQDVSGNTDTQYF.

This clone is a singleton in its sample. V is TRBV13 and J is TRBJ2-1, with 7 positions matching TRBD1. CDR3 length: 13 amino acids. The V gene end was trimmed by 5 bases and the J gene end by 7 bases; junction bases not matched to a gene: 5. Germline CDR1 is PRHDT and CDR2 is FYEKMQ (reference sequence). In DNA form, the CDR3 reads TGTGCCAGCAGCGGCGCAGGGGGAAATGAGCAGTTCTTC. It is translated as CASSGAGGNEQFF.

This rearrangement joins TRBV5-1 to TRBJ2-7; 14 nucleotides line up with TRBD2. After removal of 2 bases from V and 5 bases from J, the junction contained 3 bases not matched to a gene. Germline CDR1 SGHRS, CDR2 YFSETQ. The CDR3 contains 15 residues. The CDR3 DNA follows: TGCGCCAGCAGCTTAAGGACTAGCGGGGGGCACGAGCAGTACTTC. Translating gives CASSLRTSGGHEQYF. Complete variable domain (other parts from reference TRBV5-1 and TRBJ2-7): KAGVTQTPRYLIKTRGQQVTLSCSPISGHRSVSWYQQTPGQGLQFLFEYFSETQRNKGNFPGRFSGRQFSNSRSEMNVSTLELGDSALYLCASSLRTSGGHEQYFGPGTRLTVT.

The V and J genes are TRBV11-2 and TRBJ2-5; tentatively, D is TRBD2 (7 bases). CDR3 length: 17 residues. The V end lost 5 bases, the J end lost 5 bases, and 24 bases lay between the germline ends. CDR1 SGHAT and CDR2 FQNNGV come from the germline V gene. CDR3 sequence reads: CASSHGEAGAIRETQYF. The CDR3 DNA reads as TGTGCCAGCAGCCACGGAGAGGCGGGGGCTATCCGTGAGACCCAGTACTTC.

The chain employs TRBV5-1 and TRBJ2-7, with D possibly matching TRBD1 (5 bases). The V and J ends lost 0 bases and 1 base respectively, with 11 bases between them. This CDR3 is 15 amino acids long. The V gene's germline CDR1 is SGHRS and CDR2 YFSETQ. DNA of the CDR3: TGCGCCAGCAGCTTGGCTCCGACAGATTCCTACGAGCAGTACTTC. Translated, it gives CASSLAPTDSYEQYF.